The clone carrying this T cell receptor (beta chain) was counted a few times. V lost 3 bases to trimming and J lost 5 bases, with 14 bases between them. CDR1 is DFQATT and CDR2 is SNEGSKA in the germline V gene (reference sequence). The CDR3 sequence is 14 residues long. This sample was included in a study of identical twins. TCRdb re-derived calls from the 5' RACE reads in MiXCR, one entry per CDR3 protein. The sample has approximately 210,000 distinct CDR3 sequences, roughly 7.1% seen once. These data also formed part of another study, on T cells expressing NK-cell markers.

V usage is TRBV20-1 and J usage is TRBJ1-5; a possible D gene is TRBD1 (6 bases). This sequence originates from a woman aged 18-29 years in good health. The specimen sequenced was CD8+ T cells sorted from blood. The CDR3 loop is CSASAGGADQPQHF. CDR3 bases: TGCAGTGCTAGCGCTGGGGGCGCCGATCAGCCCCAGCATTTT.